What follows are 30 T cell receptor beta chains derived from one specimen sequenced in a study of OX40 agonist ivuxolimab in advanced cancers. Libraries were prepared by immunoSEQ multiplex PCR; TCRdb keeps only in-frame clonotypes and omits some of them. The repertoire consists of fewer than 90,000 clones, with roughly 86% occurring once and the leading ten covering approximately 7.7%. Sequencing was performed on CD4+ or CD8+ T cells sorted from blood, taken in a trial of the OX40 agonist ivuxolimab. These receptors all come from an adult with an advanced solid tumor such as melanoma, head and neck, liver or kidney cancer.

The CDR3 sequence is CASSLGGSGHTYEQYF. CDR3 bases: TGCGCCAGCAGCTTGGGGGGATCGGGACACACCTACGAGCAGTACTTC. The chain employs TRBV5-1 and TRBJ2-7; D perhaps matches TRBD1 (6 bases). Germline V gives CDR1 SGHRS, CDR2 YFSETQ. CDR3 length equals 16 residues. V gave up 0 bases and J gave up 2 bases, with 15 bases separating them.

This rearrangement joins TRBV11-3 to TRBJ1-3, with D uncertain. The CDR3 spans 17 residues. Looked up from germline, CDR1 is SGHNT and CDR2 is YENEEA. Between the trimmed V and J ends, which lost 3 bases and 0 bases, there was a span of 15 bases. The CDR3 protein is CASSLDNRLSSGNTIYF. The CDR3 DNA reads as TGTGCCAGCAGCTTGGATAATCGACTGAGCTCTGGAAACACCATATATTTT.

This clone was recorded once. The same CDR3 is also encoded by other DNA sequences in this sample. V and J are TRBV28 and TRBJ1-2; D is possibly TRBD1 (6 bases). V was clipped by 2 bases and J by 8 bases, with 15 bases between them. This CDR3 comprises 14 residues. The germline V gene encodes CDR1 MDHEN and CDR2 SYDVKM. This chain's CDR3 is CASSLDRGLGGYTF. CDR3 coding DNA: TGTGCCAGCAGTTTAGACCGGGGGCTAGGGGGCTACACCTTC.

The J gene is TRBJ2-2, the V gene TRBV6-5; D is unclear. CDR3 length: 14 amino acids. V gave up 5 bases and J gave up 3 bases, with 10 bases separating them. CDR1 is MNHEY and CDR2 is SVGAGI in the germline V gene. The DNA of the CDR3 is TGTGCCAGCAGTAGGACCTGGGACACCGGGGAGCTGTTTTTT. Translation gives CASSRTWDTGELFF.

The chain is built from TRBV6-1 and TRBJ2-1; D may match TRBD1 or TRBD2 (6 bases each). Germline V gene sequence: CDR1 MNHNS, CDR2 SASEGT. The V end was cut by 6 bases, the J end by 8 bases, with 20 bases between. The CDR3 has 15 residues. CDR3: CASSLRGAQGHEQFF. DNA of the CDR3: TGTGCCAGCAGCCTTAGGGGGGCACAGGGTCATGAGCAGTTCTTC.

This chain joins TRBV29-1 and TRBJ2-7, with 8 bases identical to TRBD1. In germline, CDR1 is SQVTM, CDR2 ANQGSEA. Trimming cost V 3 bases and J 3 bases; bases outside gene matches: 4. This CDR3 spans 13 amino acids. CDR3 loop: CSVDIGTGYEQYF. CDR3 nucleotide sequence: TGCAGCGTTGATATAGGGACAGGCTACGAGCAGTACTTC.

V is TRBV4-2 and J is TRBJ2-1, with 12 bases matching TRBD1. V dropped 4 bases and J dropped 9; count of bases not matched to a gene: 7. CDR3 length: 15 residues. Germline V gene sequence: CDR1 LGHNA, CDR2 YNFKEQ. Written as DNA, the CDR3 is TGTGCCAGCAGCCCAAGCGGGACAGGGGGCACTGAGCAGTTCTTC. Translated, it gives CASSPSGTGGTEQFF.

The chain uses TRBV5-4 and TRBJ1-5; TRBD1 agrees at 10 bases. The CDR3 consists of 15 residues. Germline CDR1 and CDR2: SGHNT and YYREEE (reference sequence). Trimming took 4 bases from V and 6 from J; bases not matched to a gene: 7. The CDR3 DNA is TGTGCCAGCAGCCCGGACAGGGGGTTAAGTCAGCCCCAGCATTTT. Translation: CASSPDRGLSQPQHF.

V gene TRBV19 combines with J gene TRBJ2-1, with D tentatively TRBD1 (6 bases). This CDR3 comprises 16 residues. CDR1 is LNHDA and CDR2 is SQIVND in the germline V gene (reference sequence). Trimming took 2 bases from V and 6 from J, leaving 17 bases between them. For the CDR3, the DNA is TGTGCCAGTAGTATAATAGGGCAGGGGACGTCCAATGAGCAGTTCTTC. This translates into CASSIIGQGTSNEQFF.

The DNA of the CDR3 is TGTGCCAGCAGCTATGGATTAGCGGGAGACTCCGATACGCAGTATTTT. Translated, it gives CASSYGLAGDSDTQYF. The chain links TRBV5-6 to TRBJ2-3; TRBD2 matches at 9 bases. The CDR3 is made up of 16 amino acids. V lost 3 bases, J lost 6 bases, and 11 bases stayed unmatched. Germline lookup yields CDR1 SGHDT and CDR2 YYEEEE.

V is TRBV7-8 and J is TRBJ1-6, with 8 nucleotides matching TRBD1. CDR1 and CDR2 from the germline V gene are SGHVS and FQNEAQ. The J segment lost 0 bases and the V segment lost 3 bases, leaving 7 bases of the junction unmatched. The CDR3 sequence is 18 residues long. The CDR3 here is CASSFRGLQSSYNSPLHF. CDR3 DNA: TGTGCCAGCAGCTTCAGGGGGCTCCAGAGCTCCTATAATTCACCCCTCCACTTT.

The rearrangement joins TRBV2 to TRBJ1-1; weak D call: TRBD1 (5 bases). V lost 7 bases, J lost 0 bases, and 18 bases lay in between. Germline V lookup: CDR1 SNHLY, CDR2 FYNNEI. The CDR3 runs 16 residues. The CDR3 region is CASTYQMGRLNTEAFF. CDR3 nucleotides: TGTGCCAGCACATACCAAATGGGACGGTTGAACACTGAAGCTTTCTTT.

The chain is built from TRBV4-3 and TRBJ1-2; D is unclear. Germline V CDR1 and CDR2: LGHNA, YSLEER. This CDR3 is 13 amino acids long. Trimming cost V 0 bases and J 4 bases, with 6 bases left between them. The DNA for the CDR3 is TGCGCCAGCAGCCAAGATCTTTCCTATGGCTACACCTTC. Translation gives CASSQDLSYGYTF.

The chain is built from TRBV6-5 and TRBJ2-6, with TRBD2 matching over 7 bases. J gave up 1 base and V 10 bases, and 4 bases lay outside the gene matches. Germline assignment: CDR1 MNHEY and CDR2 SVGAGI. The CDR3 covers 14 residues. The CDR3 region is CATLSGSGANVLTF. CDR3 bases: TGTGCCACCCTTAGCGGGTCTGGGGCCAACGTCCTGACTTTC.

This rearrangement joins TRBV2 to TRBJ1-5; D remains unclear. Germline V gene lookup returns CDR1 SNHLY and CDR2 FYNNEI. V was shortened by 6 bases and J by 0 bases, with 9 bases between the two germline ends. The CDR3 is made up of 14 amino acids. CDR3 nucleotides: TGTGCCAGCAGCCCGGACGGTAGCAATCAGCCCCAGCATTTT. The encoded protein is CASSPDGSNQPQHF.

This chain connects TRBV6-1 to TRBJ2-2; D possibly corresponds to TRBD1 (5 bases). Germline lookup yields CDR1 MNHNS and CDR2 SASEGT. This CDR3 contains 12 residues. V was trimmed by 4 bases and J by 6 bases, leaving 6 bases between them. For the CDR3, the DNA is TGTGCCAGCAGTGTCAGGGCCGGGGAGCTGTTTTTT. Residues: CASSVRAGELFF.

The chain uses TRBV30 and TRBJ1-3, with D perhaps TRBD1 (5 bases). There are 15 residues in the CDR3. V was cut by 1 base and J by 5 bases, with 15 bases left in between. Germline loops: CDR1 GTSNPN, CDR2 SVGIG (reference sequence). Written as DNA, the CDR3 is TGTGCCTGGAGTGGACCTTTGGCAGGGAGAAACACCATATATTTT. The encoded protein is CAWSGPLAGRNTIYF.

The chain recombines TRBV28 with TRBJ1-3; D gene uncertain. CDR1 is MDHEN, CDR2 SYDVKM, per germline. This CDR3 comprises 10 residues. V dropped 8 bases and J dropped 6 bases, with 5 bases sitting between them. The CDR3 sequence is CASVKNTIYF. CDR3 DNA sequence: TGTGCCAGCGTAAAAAACACCATATATTTT.

This clone was detected only a few times. This chain uses TRBV10-3 with TRBJ1-5; D is unresolved. Trimming removed 4 bases from V and 0 bases from J, with 7 bases in between. Germline loops: CDR1 ENHRY, CDR2 SYGVKD. This CDR3 has 14 amino acids. CDR3 sequence reads: CAISGAYSNQPQHF. CDR3 sequence (DNA): TGTGCCATCAGTGGAGCCTATAGCAATCAGCCCCAGCATTTT.

The chain has TRBV19 and TRBJ1-1; D is uncertain. V lost 0 bases and J lost 1, with 3 bases in between. The length of the CDR3 is 13 residues. Looked up from germline, CDR1 is LNHDA and CDR2 is SQIVND (reference sequence). CDR3 in DNA: TGTGCCAGTAGTATAGAAAGGAACACTGAAGCTTTCTTT. Residues: CASSIERNTEAFF.

This clone was seen a few times. The chain employs TRBV2 and TRBJ2-6, with D unclear. CDR3 length: 14 amino acids. CDR1 and CDR2 from the germline V gene are SNHLY and FYNNEI. The V and J ends lost 9 bases and 0 bases respectively, with 9 bases between them. CDR3 DNA: TGTGCCAGAGACACACACTCTGGGGCCAACGTCCTGACTTTC. The encoded protein is CARDTHSGANVLTF.

The count of this clone is one. The J gene is TRBJ1-1, the V gene TRBV7-9; 7 bases line up with TRBD1. This CDR3 spans 15 amino acids. V dropped 1 base and J dropped 3; count of bases not matched to a gene: 5. Germline-derived CDR1 and CDR2 are SEHNR and FQNEAQ (reference sequence). Written as DNA, the CDR3 is TGTGCCAGCAGCTTAGGGGCAGGGGGGGACACTGAAGCTTTCTTT. The encoded protein is CASSLGAGGDTEAFF. Drawing the rest from reference TRBV7-9 and TRBJ1-1, the complete variable domain is DTGVSQNPRHKITKRGQNVTFRCDPISEHNRLYWYRQTLGQGPEFLTYFQNEAQLEKSRLLSDRFSAERPKGSFSTLEIQRTEQGDSAMYLCASSLGAGGDTEAFFGQGTRLTVV.

The rearrangement links TRBV7-9 to TRBJ1-2, with 8 bases fitting TRBD1. The CDR3 loop spans 14 amino acids. In germline, CDR1 is SEHNR, CDR2 FQNEAQ (reference sequence). Trimming cost V 2 bases and J 7 bases; bases outside gene matches: 6. This chain's CDR3 is CASSLIGTGGGYTF. CDR3 nucleotides: TGTGCCAGCAGCTTAATTGGGACAGGCGGTGGCTACACCTTC.

The chain carries TRBV6-1 and TRBJ1-5; D is ambiguous. CDR1 is MNHNS and CDR2 is SASEGT in the germline V gene. This CDR3 spans 11 amino acids. Trimming took off 2 bases at V and 7 bases at J, with 3 bases between the two ends. The CDR3 sequence is CASSEFQPQHF. The CDR3 nucleotides read TGTGCCAGCAGTGAATTCCAGCCCCAGCATTTT.

This CDR3 is CSAREPEKLFF. The CDR3 DNA reads TGCAGCGCCCGTGAGCCTGAAAAACTGTTTTTT. The rearrangement uses TRBV29-1 and TRBJ1-4; no reliable D call. Per germline, CDR1 SQVTM and CDR2 ANQGSEA. The CDR3 loop spans 11 amino acids. The ends were cut back, 7 bases at V and 7 bases at J, with 10 bases in the middle.

The chain couples TRBV9 to TRBJ2-7; no firm D call. V was shortened by 0 bases and J by 1 base, with 5 bases between the two germline ends. CDR3 size: 13 residues. Germline CDR1 is SGDLS and CDR2 is YYNGEE. The CDR3 DNA is TGTGCCAGCAGCGTAGGCCCGTCCTACGAGCAGTACTTC. Translating it yields CASSVGPSYEQYF.

This clone is a singleton in its sample. J is TRBJ2-1 and V is TRBV4-3, with D maybe TRBD1 (6 bases). V was pared by 0 bases and J by 9 bases, with 21 bases between. This CDR3 has 17 amino acids. The germline CDR1 and CDR2 sequences are LGHNA and YSLEER. The CDR3, as DNA: TGCGCCAGCAGCCAAGAGAGGGGCGCAGGGGAACGGGGTGAGCAGTTCTTC. It encodes CASSQERGAGERGEQFF.

The chain has TRBV5-6 and TRBJ1-1; weak D call: TRBD1 (5 bases). Per the germline V gene, CDR1 is SGHDT and CDR2 is YYEEEE. The CDR3 is 16 amino acids. Trimming took off 4 bases at V and 0 bases at J, with 16 bases between the two ends. The CDR3 DNA follows: TGTGCCAGCAGCCCGGGGGGTTGGCCGGTGAACACTGAAGCTTTCTTT. It yields the protein CASSPGGWPVNTEAFF.

With respect to this clone: Other DNA sequences in the same sample also yield this CDR3. This chain uses TRBV5-1 with TRBJ1-2; possibly TRBD1 for D (6 bases). Germline-derived CDR1 and CDR2 are SGHRS and YFSETQ. The CDR3 consists of 14 residues. V was pared by 0 bases and J by 2 bases, with 8 bases between. The CDR3 here is CASSLEGQNYGYTF. The DNA for the CDR3 is TGCGCCAGCAGCTTGGAGGGACAAAACTATGGCTACACCTTC.

The chain uses TRBV5-4 and TRBJ2-5, with TRBD1 as a possible D gene (6 bases). Germline V gene lookup returns CDR1 SGHNT and CDR2 YYREEE (reference sequence). The CDR3 has 13 residues. The ends were cut back, 5 bases at V and 2 bases at J, with 10 bases in the middle. CDR3 bases: TGTGCCAGCAGGGTGACAGGACAAGAGACCCAGTACTTC. Amino acids: CASRVTGQETQYF.